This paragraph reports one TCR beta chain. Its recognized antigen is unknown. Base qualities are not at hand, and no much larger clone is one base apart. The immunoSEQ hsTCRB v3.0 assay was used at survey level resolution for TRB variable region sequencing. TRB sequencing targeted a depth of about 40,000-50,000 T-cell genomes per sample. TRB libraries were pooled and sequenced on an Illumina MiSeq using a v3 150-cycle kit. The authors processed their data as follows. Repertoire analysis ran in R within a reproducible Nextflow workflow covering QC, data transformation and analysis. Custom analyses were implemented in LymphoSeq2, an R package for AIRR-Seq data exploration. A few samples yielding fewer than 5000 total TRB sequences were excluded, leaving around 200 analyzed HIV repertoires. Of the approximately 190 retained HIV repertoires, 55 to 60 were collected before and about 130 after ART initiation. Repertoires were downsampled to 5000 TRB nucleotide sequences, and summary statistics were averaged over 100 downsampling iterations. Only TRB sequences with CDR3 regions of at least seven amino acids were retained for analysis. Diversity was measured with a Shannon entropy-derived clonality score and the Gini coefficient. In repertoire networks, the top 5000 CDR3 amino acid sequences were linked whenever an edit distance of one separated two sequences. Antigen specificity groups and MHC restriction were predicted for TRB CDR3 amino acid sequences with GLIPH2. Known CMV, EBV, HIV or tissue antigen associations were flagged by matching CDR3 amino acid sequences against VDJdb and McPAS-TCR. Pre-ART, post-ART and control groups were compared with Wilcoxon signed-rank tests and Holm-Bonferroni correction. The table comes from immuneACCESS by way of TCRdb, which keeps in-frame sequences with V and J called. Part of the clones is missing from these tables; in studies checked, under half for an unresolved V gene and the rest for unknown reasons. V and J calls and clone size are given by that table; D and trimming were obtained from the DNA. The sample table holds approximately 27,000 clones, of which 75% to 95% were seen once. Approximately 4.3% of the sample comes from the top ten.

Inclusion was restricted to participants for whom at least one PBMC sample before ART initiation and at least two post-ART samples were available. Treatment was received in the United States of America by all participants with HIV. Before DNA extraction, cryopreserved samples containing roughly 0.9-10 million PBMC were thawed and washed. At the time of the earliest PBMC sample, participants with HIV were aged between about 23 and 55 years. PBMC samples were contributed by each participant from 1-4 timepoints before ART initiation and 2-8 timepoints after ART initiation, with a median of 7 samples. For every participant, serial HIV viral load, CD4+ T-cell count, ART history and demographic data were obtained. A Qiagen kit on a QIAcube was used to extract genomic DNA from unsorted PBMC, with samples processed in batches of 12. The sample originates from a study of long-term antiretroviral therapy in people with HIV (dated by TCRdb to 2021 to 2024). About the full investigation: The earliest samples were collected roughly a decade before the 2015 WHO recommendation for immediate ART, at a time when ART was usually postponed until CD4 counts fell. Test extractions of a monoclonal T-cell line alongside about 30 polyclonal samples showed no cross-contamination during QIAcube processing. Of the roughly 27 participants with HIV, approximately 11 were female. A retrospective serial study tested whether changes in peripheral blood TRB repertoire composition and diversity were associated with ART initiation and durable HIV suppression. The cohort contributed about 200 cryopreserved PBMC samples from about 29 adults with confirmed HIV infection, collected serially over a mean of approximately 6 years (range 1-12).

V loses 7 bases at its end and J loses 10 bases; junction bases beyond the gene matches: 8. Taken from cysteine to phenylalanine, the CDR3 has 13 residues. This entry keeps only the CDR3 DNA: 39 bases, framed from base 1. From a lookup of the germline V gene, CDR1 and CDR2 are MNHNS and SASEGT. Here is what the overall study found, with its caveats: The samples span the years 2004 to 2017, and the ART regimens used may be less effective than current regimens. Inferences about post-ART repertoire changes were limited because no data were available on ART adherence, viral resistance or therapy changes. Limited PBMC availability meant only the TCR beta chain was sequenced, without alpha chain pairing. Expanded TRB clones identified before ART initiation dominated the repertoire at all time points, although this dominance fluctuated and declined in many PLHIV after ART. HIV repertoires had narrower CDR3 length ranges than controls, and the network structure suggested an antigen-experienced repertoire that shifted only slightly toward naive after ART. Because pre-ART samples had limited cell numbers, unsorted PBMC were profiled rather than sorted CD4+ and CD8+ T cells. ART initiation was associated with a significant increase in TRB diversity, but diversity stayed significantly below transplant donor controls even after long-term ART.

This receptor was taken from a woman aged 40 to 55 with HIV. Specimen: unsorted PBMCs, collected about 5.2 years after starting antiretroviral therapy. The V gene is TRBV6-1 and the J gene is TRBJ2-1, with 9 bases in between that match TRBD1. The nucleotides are TGTGCCAGCATATACACCGGGACAGGGGAGCAGTTCTTC. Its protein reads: CASIYTGTGEQFF.